These T cell receptor beta chains were read from a single sample in a study of blood T cells in healthy people across ages. One entry per CDR3 protein results from TCRdb running MiXCR on the 5' RACE reads. The data show roughly 1,800,000 distinct CDR3 sequences, around 48% seen once. Sequencing input: blood. These receptors came from a woman between 35 and 50 years old in good health. Both conserved end residues are part of each CDR3. The order of the fields is D gene, CDR3 length, J gene, V gene, clone size, CDR3 protein, CDR3 DNA. The D gene is left open where the match is weak. Clone size appears in some rows only: once, few, many, or a class for an expanded clone.

>NA|16|TRBJ2-7|TRBV13|few
CASSPPSPGRPYEQYF
TGTGCCAGCAGCCCCCCCTCCCCGGGACGCCCCTACGAGCAGTACTTC
>NA|16|TRBJ2-1|TRBV7-2|NA
CASSLGWGGRYNEQFF
TGTGCCAGCAGCTTAGGGTGGGGGGGGCGCTACAATGAGCAGTTCTTC
>NA|14|TRBJ1-1|TRBV6-1|once
CASSEAPASTEAFF
TGTGCCAGCAGTGAAGCACCCGCATCGACTGAAGCTTTCTTT
>TRBD2|16|TRBJ2-1|TRBV15|NA
CATSRGRDYAYNEQFF
TGTGCCACCAGCAGAGGCCGGGACTATGCCTACAATGAGCAGTTCTTC
>NA|15|TRBJ2-5|TRBV7-6|NA
CASSLEEFPWETQYF
TGTGCCAGCAGCTTAGAAGAGTTCCCTTGGGAGACCCAGTACTTC
>TRBD1|15|TRBJ1-2|TRBV4-3|NA
CASSHSPGQRNGYTF
TGCGCCAGCAGCCATTCACCGGGACAGAGAAATGGCTACACCTTC
>NA|15|TRBJ2-1|TRBV27|few
CASSPLAGNRNEQFF
TGTGCCAGCAGCCCGCTGGCGGGGAATAGAAATGAGCAGTTCTTC
>TRBD1|15|TRBJ1-2|TRBV7-3|once
CASSTMGQGGHGYTF
TGTGCCAGCAGCACCATGGGACAGGGAGGCCATGGCTACACCTTC
>NA|13|TRBJ1-1|TRBV20-1|NA
CSARSQLNTEAFF
TGCAGTGCTAGAAGTCAGCTTAACACTGAAGCTTTCTTT
>NA|15|TRBJ2-5|TRBV20-1|NA
CSARAPTGDQETQYF
TGCAGTGCTAGAGCCCCAACGGGGGATCAAGAGACCCAGTACTTC
>TRBD1|15|TRBJ2-1|TRBV12-3/TRBV12-4|NA
CASSSNRGLPNEQFF
TGTGCCAGCAGTTCAAACAGGGGGTTACCCAATGAGCAGTTCTTC
>TRBD2|14|TRBJ2-7|TRBV6-2/TRBV6-3|NA
CASRGLGMEHEQYF
TGTGCCAGCAGAGGACTAGGAATGGAACACGAGCAGTACTTC
>NA|14|TRBJ1-6|TRBV15|NA
CATSGSSYNSPLHF
TGTGCCACCAGCGGAAGCTCCTATAATTCACCCCTCCACTTT
>NA|14|TRBJ1-4|TRBV28|few
CASSRQLLNEKLFF
TGTGCCAGCAGTCGCCAACTCCTTAATGAAAAACTGTTTTTT
>NA|18|TRBJ2-1|TRBV11-1|NA
CASRPEWAYRSPGNEQFF
TGTGCCAGCAGACCGGAGTGGGCGTACAGGTCTCCCGGCAATGAGCAGTTCTTC
>TRBD2|14|TRBJ2-1|TRBV9|NA
CASSVSGGVNEQFF
TGTGCCAGCAGCGTTAGCGGGGGGGTCAATGAGCAGTTCTTC
>NA|15|TRBJ2-1|TRBV5-5|NA
CAGSTEPQSGDEQFF
TGTGCCGGCAGCACGGAACCACAATCAGGGGATGAGCAGTTCTTC
>TRBD2|15|TRBJ2-7|TRBV28|NA
CASSLGDYPPYEQYF
TGTGCCAGCAGTTTAGGGGACTACCCACCCTACGAGCAGTACTTC
>TRBD1|15|TRBJ2-6|TRBV3-1|NA
CASSSGQGARNVLTF
TGTGCCAGCAGCTCCGGACAGGGGGCCCGCAACGTCCTGACTTTC
>TRBD1|15|TRBJ1-5|TRBV6-2/TRBV6-3|NA
CASSSYGQGSQPQHF
TGTGCCAGCAGTTCTTACGGACAGGGAAGTCAGCCCCAGCATTTT
>NA|14|TRBJ2-5|TRBV5-1|NA
CASSRPGNQETQYF
TGCGCCAGCAGCCGTCCGGGGAACCAAGAGACCCAGTACTTC
>NA|16|TRBJ2-3|TRBV4-1|NA
CASSQDLTFSTDTQYF
TGCGCCAGCAGCCAAGATCTCACATTTAGCACAGATACGCAGTATTTT
>TRBD2|15|TRBJ2-1|TRBV27|NA
CASRSLAGGNNEQFF
TGTGCCAGCAGATCACTAGCGGGGGGGAACAATGAGCAGTTCTTC
>NA|17|TRBJ2-1|TRBV11-3|NA
CASSLGLLGGSYNEQFF
TGTGCCAGCAGCTTAGGGTTATTGGGCGGCTCCTACAATGAGCAGTTCTTC
>NA|14|TRBJ1-5|TRBV27|NA
CASSWGGGNQPQHF
TGTGCCAGCAGTTGGGGGGGTGGCAATCAGCCCCAGCATTTT
>TRBD1|15|TRBJ1-2|TRBV6-5|NA
CASSYENRGVRGYTF
TGTGCCAGCAGTTACGAAAACAGGGGCGTACGGGGCTACACCTTC
>NA|13|TRBJ1-5|TRBV6-1|NA
CASNTISPQPQHF
TGTGCCAGCAACACCATTAGCCCACAGCCCCAGCATTTT
>NA|14|TRBJ2-7|TRBV5-1|once
CASSRGVARDEQYF
TGCGCCAGCAGCAGGGGGGTAGCCCGGGACGAGCAGTACTTC
>NA|18|TRBJ1-2|TRBV4-1|few
CASSQDQDGVSPYYGYTF
TGCGCCAGCAGCCAAGACCAGGACGGGGTATCCCCATATTATGGCTACACCTTC
>TRBD1|15|TRBJ1-2|TRBV6-5|few
CASRTEPGQVYGYTF
TGTGCCAGCAGAACAGAACCGGGACAGGTCTATGGCTACACCTTC
>NA|13|TRBJ2-5|TRBV18|NA
CASSPIKGETQYF
TGTGCCAGCTCACCAATTAAGGGAGAGACCCAGTACTTC
>NA|16|TRBJ2-1|TRBV5-1|NA
CASSPHRGVGSNEQFF
TGCGCCAGCAGCCCCCACCGCGGTGTGGGGTCCAATGAGCAGTTCTTC
>NA|15|TRBJ2-7|TRBV4-3|many
CASSQCPPFTYEQYF
TGCGCCAGCAGCCAATGTCCCCCCTTTACCTACGAGCAGTACTTC
>TRBD2|15|TRBJ2-3|TRBV5-1|few
CASRSAGSPTDTQYF
TGCGCCAGTCGTTCAGCGGGGAGCCCAACAGATACGCAGTATTTT
>TRBD1|15|TRBJ1-2|TRBV19|NA
CASNPRIRTGFGYTF
TGTGCCAGTAACCCCCGAATTCGGACAGGGTTTGGCTACACCTTC
>NA|15|TRBJ2-5|TRBV3-1|few
CASSPLFGEGETQYF
NA
>NA|13|TRBJ2-1|TRBV4-3|NA
CASSPSGDNEQFF
TGCGCCAGCAGCCCCTCGGGGGACAATGAGCAGTTCTTC
>TRBD2|15|TRBJ2-7|TRBV7-2|NA
CASSLGLAGGPGQYF
TGTGCCAGCAGCTTAGGACTAGCGGGGGGGCCGGGGCAGTACTTC
>NA|16|TRBJ1-6|TRBV7-9|NA
CASSSAETGYNSPLHF
TGTGCCAGCAGCTCGGCAGAGACAGGTTATAATTCACCCCTCCACTTT
>TRBD2|16|TRBJ2-3|TRBV15|few
CATSGTSGTSSDTQYF
TGTGCCACCAGCGGGACCTCCGGGACTAGCTCAGATACGCAGTATTTT
>NA|15|TRBJ2-4|TRBV20-1|NA
CSAPRQVLAKNIQYF
TGCAGTGCTCCAAGACAGGTTCTAGCCAAAAACATTCAGTACTTC
>NA|12|TRBJ2-5|TRBV28|NA
CASSFNSNEQYF
TGTGCCAGCAGTTTTAATAGCAATGAGCAGTACTTC
>TRBD1|14|TRBJ2-3|TRBV18|NA
CATALGQNTDTQYF
TGTGCCACCGCCCTGGGACAGAACACAGATACGCAGTATTTT
>NA|14|TRBJ1-1|TRBV3-1|few
CASSQASRVGGAFF
TGTGCCAGCAGCCAAGCTTCCAGGGTCGGAGGAGCTTTCTTT
>NA|14|TRBJ2-3|TRBV7-2|few
CASRPLGGADTQYF
TGTGCCAGCAGGCCCCTAGGGGGGGCAGATACGCAGTATTTT
>NA|11|TRBJ1-1|TRBV6-2/TRBV6-3|NA
CASLGGTEAFF
TGTGCCAGCCTAGGGGGCACTGAAGCTTTCTTT
>TRBD2|14|TRBJ2-3|TRBV29-1|NA
CSVATGTRTDTQYF
TGCAGCGTCGCGACCGGGACTAGAACAGATACGCAGTATTTT
>NA|12|TRBJ2-7|TRBV29-1|few
CSVEDYGYEQYF
TGCAGCGTTGAAGATTATGGATACGAGCAGTACTTC
>NA|14|TRBJ1-5|TRBV20-1|NA
CSASGVRGGQPQHF
TGCAGTGCTAGCGGGGTCCGAGGGGGTCAGCCCCAGCATTTT